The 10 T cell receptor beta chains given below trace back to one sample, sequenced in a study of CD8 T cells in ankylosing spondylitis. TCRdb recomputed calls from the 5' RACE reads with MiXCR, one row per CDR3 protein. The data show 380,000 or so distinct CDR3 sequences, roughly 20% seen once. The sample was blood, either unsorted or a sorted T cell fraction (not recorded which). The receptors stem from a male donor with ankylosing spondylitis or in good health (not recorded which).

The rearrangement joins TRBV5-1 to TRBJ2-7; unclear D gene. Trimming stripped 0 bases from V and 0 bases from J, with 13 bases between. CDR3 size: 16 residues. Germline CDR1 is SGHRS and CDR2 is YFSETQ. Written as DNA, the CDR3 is TGCGCCAGCAGCTTGGAAGGCGCCCGCTTCTCCTACGAGCAGTACTTC. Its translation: CASSLEGARFSYEQYF.

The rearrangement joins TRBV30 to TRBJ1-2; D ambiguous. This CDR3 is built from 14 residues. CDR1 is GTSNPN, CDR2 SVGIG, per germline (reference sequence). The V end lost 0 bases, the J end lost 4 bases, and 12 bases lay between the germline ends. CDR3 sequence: CAWSVSRFGYGYTF. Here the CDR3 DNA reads TGTGCCTGGAGTGTTAGTAGGTTCGGCTATGGCTACACCTTC.

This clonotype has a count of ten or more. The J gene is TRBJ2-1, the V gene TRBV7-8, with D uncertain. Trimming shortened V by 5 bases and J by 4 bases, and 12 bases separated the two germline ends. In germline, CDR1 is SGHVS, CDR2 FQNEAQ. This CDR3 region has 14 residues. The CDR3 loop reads CASSQIVGYNEQFF. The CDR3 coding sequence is TGTGCCAGCAGCCAGATAGTTGGGTACAATGAGCAGTTCTTC.

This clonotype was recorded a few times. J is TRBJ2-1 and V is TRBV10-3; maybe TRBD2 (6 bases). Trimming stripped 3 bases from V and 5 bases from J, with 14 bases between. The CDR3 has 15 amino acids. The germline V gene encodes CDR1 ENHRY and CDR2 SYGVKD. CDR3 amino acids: CAISDGGDRHNEQFF. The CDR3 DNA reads TGTGCCATCAGTGACGGAGGGGATCGCCACAATGAGCAGTTCTTC.

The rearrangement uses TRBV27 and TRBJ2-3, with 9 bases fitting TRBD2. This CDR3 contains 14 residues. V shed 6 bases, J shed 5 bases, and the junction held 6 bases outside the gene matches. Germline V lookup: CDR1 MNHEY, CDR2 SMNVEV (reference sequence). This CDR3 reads CASREGLALDTQYF. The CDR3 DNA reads TGTGCCAGCAGAGAGGGACTAGCTCTAGATACGCAGTATTTT.

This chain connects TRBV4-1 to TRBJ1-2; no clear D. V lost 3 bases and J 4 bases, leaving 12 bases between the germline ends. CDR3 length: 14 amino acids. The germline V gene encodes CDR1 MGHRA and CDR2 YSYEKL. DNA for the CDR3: TGCGCCAGCAGCCATAACGCGGAGGGCTATGGCTACACCTTC. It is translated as CASSHNAEGYGYTF.

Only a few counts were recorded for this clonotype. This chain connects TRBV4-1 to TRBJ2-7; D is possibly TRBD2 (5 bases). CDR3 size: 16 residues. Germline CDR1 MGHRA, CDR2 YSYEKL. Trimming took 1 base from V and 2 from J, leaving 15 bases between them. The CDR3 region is CASSQGPGERAYEQYF. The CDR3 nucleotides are TGCGCCAGCAGCCAAGGCCCCGGGGAGCGTGCCTACGAGCAGTACTTC.

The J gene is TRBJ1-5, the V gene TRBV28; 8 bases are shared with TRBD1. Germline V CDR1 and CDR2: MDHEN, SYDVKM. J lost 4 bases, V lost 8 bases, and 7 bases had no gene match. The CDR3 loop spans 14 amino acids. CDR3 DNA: TGTGCCAGCGTGACAGGGGCCGTGAATCAGCCCCAGCATTTT. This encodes CASVTGAVNQPQHF.

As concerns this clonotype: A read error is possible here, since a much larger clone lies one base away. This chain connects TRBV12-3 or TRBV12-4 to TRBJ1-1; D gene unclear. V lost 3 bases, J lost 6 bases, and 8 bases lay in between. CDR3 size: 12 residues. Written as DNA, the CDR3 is TGTGCCAGCAGTTTTGGGTCCCCTGAAGCTTTCTTT. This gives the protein CASSFGSPEAFF.

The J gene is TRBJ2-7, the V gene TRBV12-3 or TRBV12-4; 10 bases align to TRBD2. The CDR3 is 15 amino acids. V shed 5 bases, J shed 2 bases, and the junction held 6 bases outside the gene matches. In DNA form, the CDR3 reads TGTGCCAGCAGTACTTCTAGCGGGGGTACCTACGAGCAGTACTTC. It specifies CASSTSSGGTYEQYF.